The 14 T cell receptor beta chains below were found in one sample sequenced in a study of neoadjuvant anti-PD-1 for oral cavity cancer. The method was immunoSEQ multiplex PCR; TCRdb's version includes in-frame clones alone and lacks a portion of them. The sample gives more than 50,000 clones, around 80% of which show up once; 2.6% is in the top ten. The sample was PBMCs, taken before nivolumab (anti-PD-1) treatment. The receptors were gathered from a person aged 35 to 85 with oral cavity squamous cell carcinoma.

The J gene is TRBJ2-4, the V gene TRBV7-9; D might be TRBD2 (6 bases). V gave up 2 bases and J gave up 1 base, with 21 bases separating them. CDR1 and CDR2 from the germline V gene are SEHNR and FQNEAQ (reference sequence). The CDR3 covers 19 residues. CDR3 loop: CASSLTRLDGPSAKNIQYF. The CDR3 DNA reads TGTGCCAGCAGCTTAACCAGACTAGACGGGCCATCGGCCAAAAACATTCAGTACTTC.

The V call is TRBV25-1, the J call TRBJ1-2; 8 nucleotides match TRBD1. This CDR3 is built from 15 residues. CDR1 is MGHDK and CDR2 is SYGVNS in the germline V gene. Unmatched junction bases numbered 6, after V lost 0 bases and J lost 6 bases. Here the CDR3 reads CASSEYTRQGNGYTF. The DNA for the CDR3 is TGTGCCAGCAGTGAATATACCCGACAGGGGAATGGCTACACCTTC.

The chain employs TRBV18 and TRBJ1-2; the D gene is possibly TRBD1 (5 bases). V lost 3 bases and J lost 3, with 14 bases in between. Germline V gene sequence: CDR1 KGHSH, CDR2 LQKENI. The CDR3 loop spans 15 amino acids. CDR3 coding DNA: TGTGCCAGCTCACCTTCGTTGGGGGGAGACTATGGCTACACCTTC. Amino acids: CASSPSLGGDYGYTF.

The chain carries TRBV10-3 and TRBJ2-5, with TRBD1 identical over 9 bases. V was pared by 3 bases and J by 4 bases, with 3 bases of the junction left unmatched. The germline gives CDR1 ENHRY, CDR2 SYGVKD. This CDR3 is 14 amino acids long. CDR3 in DNA: TGTGCCATCAGTGATCGGGACAGGGCAGAGACCCAGTACTTC. This sequence encodes CAISDRDRAETQYF.

The rearrangement uses TRBV13 and TRBJ2-2; 8 positions agree with TRBD1. The CDR3 length is 17 residues. Trimming removed 2 bases from V and 3 bases from J; junction bases left unmatched: 8. In germline, CDR1 is PRHDT, CDR2 FYEKMQ (reference sequence). For the CDR3, the DNA is TGTGCCAGCAGCTTACGAAGGACAGGGAGTGACACCGGGGAGCTGTTTTTT. Protein sequence: CASSLRRTGSDTGELFF.

The chain joins TRBV7-9 to TRBJ2-5; 14 positions agree with TRBD2. The CDR3 has 16 residues. Trimming removed 4 bases from V and 3 bases from J; junction bases left unmatched: 4. The germline CDR1 and CDR2 sequences are SEHNR and FQNEAQ (reference sequence). The CDR3 spells CASSSGLAGAEETQYF. CDR3 DNA sequence: TGTGCCAGCAGCTCGGGACTAGCGGGGGCGGAAGAGACCCAGTACTTC.

V gene TRBV6-1 combines with J gene TRBJ2-1, with TRBD1 identical over 12 bases. The length of the CDR3 is 16 residues. V dropped 4 bases and J dropped 8; count of bases not matched to a gene: 9. CDR1 is MNHNS and CDR2 is SASEGT in the germline V gene. The CDR3 is CASSGGTGGPSDEQFF. The CDR3 DNA follows: TGTGCCAGCAGTGGGGGGACAGGGGGCCCTTCGGATGAGCAGTTCTTC.

The rearrangement joins TRBV20-1 to TRBJ1-4, with 8 positions matching TRBD1. The J segment lost 14 bases and the V segment lost 7 bases, leaving 9 bases of the junction unmatched. The CDR3 has 11 residues. The germline gives CDR1 DFQATT, CDR2 SNEGSKA (reference sequence). The CDR3 spells CSVSEDRALFF. Written as DNA, the CDR3 is TGCAGTGTTTCTGAGGACAGGGCTCTGTTTTTT.

The chain combines TRBV28 with TRBJ1-5, with unresolved D. V was trimmed by 7 bases and J by 2 bases, leaving 15 bases between them. The CDR3 spans 15 residues. CDR1 MDHEN and CDR2 SYDVKM come from the germline V gene. The CDR3 region is CASKKESLGNQPQHF. The CDR3 DNA follows: TGTGCCAGCAAAAAGGAAAGCCTAGGCAATCAGCCCCAGCATTTT.

V is TRBV5-6 and J is TRBJ2-7; TRBD1 aligns across 9 bases. Germline assignment: CDR1 SGHDT and CDR2 YYEEEE. The trim removed 0 bases at V and 1 base at J, leaving 5 bases unmatched. This CDR3 region has 16 residues. Here the CDR3 reads CASSLVGQGSSYEQYF. CDR3 coding DNA: TGTGCCAGCAGCTTGGTGGGACAGGGAAGTTCCTACGAGCAGTACTTC.

This chain links TRBV5-1 with TRBJ1-2; 7 bases fit TRBD1. This CDR3 comprises 14 residues. The ends lost 6 bases at V and 0 bases at J; junction bases unmatched: 5. Germline values: CDR1 SGHRS, CDR2 YFSETQ. CDR3 sequence (DNA): TGCGCCAGCACCGCCACAGGGGCTAACTATGGCTACACCTTC. Its protein product is CASTATGANYGYTF. The variable domain in full, with the rest retrieved from reference TRBV5-1 and TRBJ1-2, is KAGVTQTPRYLIKTRGQQVTLSCSPISGHRSVSWYQQTPGQGLQFLFEYFSETQRNKGNFPGRFSGRQFSNSRSEMNVSTLELGDSALYLCASTATGANYGYTFGSGTRLTVV.

V is TRBV19 and J is TRBJ1-2, with D possibly TRBD1 on 6 matching bases. The V gene lost 4 bases and the J gene lost 6 bases, with 21 bases spanning the gap. The CDR3 covers 16 residues. Germline V gene sequence: CDR1 LNHDA, CDR2 SQIVND (reference sequence). The CDR3 nucleotides are TGTGCCAGTAGTAACTTACAGGGCTTCGGGAACGATGGCTACACCTTC. Translating it yields CASSNLQGFGNDGYTF.

The chain uses TRBV5-1 and TRBJ2-2; D not certain. The CDR3 runs to 15 residues. V was clipped by 0 bases and J by 0 bases, with 6 bases between them. CDR1 is SGHRS, CDR2 YFSETQ, per germline. The CDR3, as DNA: TGCGCCAGCAGCTTGGACTTCGCGAACACCGGGGAGCTGTTTTTT. It encodes CASSLDFANTGELFF.

The J gene is TRBJ2-5, the V gene TRBV28, with 7 nucleotides matching TRBD2. Per germline, CDR1 MDHEN and CDR2 SYDVKM. The V and J ends lost 2 bases and 7 bases, in that order; junction bases with no gene match: 7. The CDR3 contains 14 residues. The CDR3 region has the DNA TGTGCCAGCAGTTTAACGCAGGGCGGGGGGACCCAGTACTTC. Residues: CASSLTQGGGTQYF.